This T cell receptor beta chain was sequenced during a study of T-cell memory formation after mild COVID-19. The CDR3 contains 14 residues. Germline loops: CDR1 SQVTM, CDR2 ANQGSEA. The V end was cut by 0 bases, the J end by 3 bases, with 9 bases between. 5'RACE, which relied on constant-segment primers, yielded TCR alpha and TCR beta cDNA libraries carrying sample barcodes and UMIs. One entry per CDR3 protein results from TCRdb running MiXCR on the 5' RACE reads. The sample shows some 88,000 distinct CDR3 sequences, roughly 25% of them seen only once. Findings and limits, study-wide: Among clones peaking at day 37 in the second wave, SARS-CoV-2 specificity remained unconfirmed.

This clonotype was found a few times. Antigen: not known. The sequenced material came from PBMCs or a T cell subset sorted from them (not recorded which). The V call is TRBV29-1, the J call TRBJ2-1; tentatively, D is TRBD2 (5 bases). The TCR was taken from a man between 18 and 29 years old who had mild COVID-19 (a few samples of this study predate the infection). Cell type and time point are not known. CDR3 sequence: CSVEDTSGYNEQFF. CDR3 bases: TGCAGCGTTGAAGATACCAGCGGCTACAATGAGCAGTTCTTC.